The sequence of this T cell receptor beta chain was determined in a study of post-analysis software for immune sequencing data. In its sample, this clonotype was seen a few times. The antigen is unknown. Study observations and caveats: The five TRBV segments detected at higher frequency in patients than in controls included TRBV5-6, TRBV5-1 and TRBV20-1. Versus controls, multiple sclerosis patients showed significantly lower diversity (normalized Chao1).

Unique molecular identifiers tagged the TCR beta cDNA libraries. Each CDR3 protein gets one entry after TCRdb re-called the PCR reads with MiXCR. The table has under 900,000 distinct CDR3 sequences, under 70% seen once. Germline V gene sequence: CDR1 SQVTM, CDR2 ANQGSEA. The CDR3 covers 15 residues. Trimming pared 4 bases from V and 4 bases from J, leaving 17 bases between. The sample comprised blood. The TCR was taken from a girl between 5 and 17 years old with multiple sclerosis. V is TRBV29-1 and J is TRBJ2-1; D not certain. CDR3 nucleotides: TGCAGCGTTGCCCTTATGCGAGTCATTTACAATGAGCAGTTCTTC. This translates into CSVALMRVIYNEQFF.